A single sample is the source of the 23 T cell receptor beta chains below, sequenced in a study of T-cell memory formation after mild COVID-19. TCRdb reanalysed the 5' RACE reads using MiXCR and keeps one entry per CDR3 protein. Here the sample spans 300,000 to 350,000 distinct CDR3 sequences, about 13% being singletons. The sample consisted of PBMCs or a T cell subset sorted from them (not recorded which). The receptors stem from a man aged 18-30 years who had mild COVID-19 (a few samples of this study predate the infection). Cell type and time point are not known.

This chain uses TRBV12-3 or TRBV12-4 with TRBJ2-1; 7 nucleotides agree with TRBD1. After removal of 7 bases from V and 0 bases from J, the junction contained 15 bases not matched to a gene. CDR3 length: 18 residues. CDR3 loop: CASTRRGGLLRSYNEQFF. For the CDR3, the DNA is TGTGCCAGCACCAGAAGAGGGGGCCTCCTTCGCTCCTACAATGAGCAGTTCTTC.

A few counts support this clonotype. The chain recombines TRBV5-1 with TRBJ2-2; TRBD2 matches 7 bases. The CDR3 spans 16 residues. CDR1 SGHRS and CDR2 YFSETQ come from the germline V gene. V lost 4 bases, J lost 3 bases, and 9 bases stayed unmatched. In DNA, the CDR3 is TGCGCCAGCAGCCCTCAGGGAGGGACGGACACCGGGGAGCTGTTTTTT. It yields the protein CASSPQGGTDTGELFF.

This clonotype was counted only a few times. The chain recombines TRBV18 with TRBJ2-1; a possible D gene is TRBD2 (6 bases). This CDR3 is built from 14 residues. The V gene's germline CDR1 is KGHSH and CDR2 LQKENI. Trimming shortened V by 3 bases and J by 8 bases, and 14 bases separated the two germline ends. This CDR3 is CASSPVRRGDEQFF. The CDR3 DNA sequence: TGTGCCAGCTCACCGGTCCGGAGGGGCGATGAGCAGTTCTTC.

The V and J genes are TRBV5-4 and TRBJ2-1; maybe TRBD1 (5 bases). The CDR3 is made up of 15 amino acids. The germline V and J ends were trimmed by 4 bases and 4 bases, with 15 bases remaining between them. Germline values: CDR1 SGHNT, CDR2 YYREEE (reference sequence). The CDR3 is CASSLDGYRYNEQFF. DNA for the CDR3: TGTGCCAGCAGCCTCGATGGGTACAGGTACAATGAGCAGTTCTTC.

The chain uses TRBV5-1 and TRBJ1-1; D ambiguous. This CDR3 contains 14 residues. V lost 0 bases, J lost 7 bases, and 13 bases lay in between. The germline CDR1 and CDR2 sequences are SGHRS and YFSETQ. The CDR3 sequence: CASSLDEGYSEAFF. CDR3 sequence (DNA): TGCGCCAGCAGCTTGGACGAGGGTTACAGTGAAGCTTTCTTT.

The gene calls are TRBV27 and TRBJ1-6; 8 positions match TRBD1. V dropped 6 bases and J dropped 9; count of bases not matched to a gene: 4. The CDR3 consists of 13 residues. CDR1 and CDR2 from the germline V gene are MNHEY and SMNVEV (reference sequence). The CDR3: CASRRTGTSPLHF. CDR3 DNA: TGTGCCAGCAGGAGGACAGGGACTTCACCCCTCCACTTT.

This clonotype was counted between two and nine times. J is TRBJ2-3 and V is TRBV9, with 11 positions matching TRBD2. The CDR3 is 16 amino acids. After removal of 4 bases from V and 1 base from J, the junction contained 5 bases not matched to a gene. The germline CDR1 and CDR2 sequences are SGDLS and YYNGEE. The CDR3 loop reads CASSLTSGGRTDTQYF. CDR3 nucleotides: TGTGCCAGCAGCCTCACTAGCGGGGGTCGCACAGATACGCAGTATTTT. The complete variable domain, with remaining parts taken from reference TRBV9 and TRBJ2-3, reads DSGVTQTPKHLITATGQRVTLRCSPRSGDLSVYWYQQSLDQGLQFLIQYYNGEERAKGNILERFSAQQFPDLHSELNLSSLELGDSALYFCASSLTSGGRTDTQYFGPGTRLTVL.

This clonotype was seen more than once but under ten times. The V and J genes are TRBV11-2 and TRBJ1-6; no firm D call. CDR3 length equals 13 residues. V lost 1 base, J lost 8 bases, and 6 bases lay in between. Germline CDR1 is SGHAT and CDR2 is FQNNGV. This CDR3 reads CASSLVADSPLHF. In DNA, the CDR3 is TGTGCCAGCAGCTTAGTGGCAGATTCACCCCTCCACTTT.

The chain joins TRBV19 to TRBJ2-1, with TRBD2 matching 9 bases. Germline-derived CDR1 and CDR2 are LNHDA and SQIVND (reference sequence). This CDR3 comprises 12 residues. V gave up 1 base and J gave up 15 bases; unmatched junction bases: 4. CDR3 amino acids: CASSIGASGVFF. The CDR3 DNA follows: TGTGCCAGTAGTATAGGGGCTAGCGGGGTGTTCTTC.

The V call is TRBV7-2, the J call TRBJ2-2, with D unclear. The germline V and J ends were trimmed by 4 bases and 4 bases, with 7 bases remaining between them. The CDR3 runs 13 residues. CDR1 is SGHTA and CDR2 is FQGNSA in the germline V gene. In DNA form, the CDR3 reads TGTGCCAGCAGCTGGGCGTCCACCGGGGAGCTGTTTTTT. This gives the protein CASSWASTGELFF.

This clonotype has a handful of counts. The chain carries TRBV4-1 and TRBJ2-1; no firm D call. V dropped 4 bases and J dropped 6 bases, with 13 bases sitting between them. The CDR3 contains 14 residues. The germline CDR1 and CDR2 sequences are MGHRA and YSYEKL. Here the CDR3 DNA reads TGCGCCAGCAGCCGGAGCGAGAGTTCCAATGAGCAGTTCTTC. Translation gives CASSRSESSNEQFF.

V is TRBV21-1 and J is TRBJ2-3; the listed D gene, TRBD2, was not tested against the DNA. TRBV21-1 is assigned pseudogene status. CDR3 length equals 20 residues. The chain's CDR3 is CASSKVGTSGGVRVADTQYF. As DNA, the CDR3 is TGTGCCAGCAGCAAAGTTGGGACTAGCGGGGGGGTTAGGGTAGCAGATACGCAGTATTTT.

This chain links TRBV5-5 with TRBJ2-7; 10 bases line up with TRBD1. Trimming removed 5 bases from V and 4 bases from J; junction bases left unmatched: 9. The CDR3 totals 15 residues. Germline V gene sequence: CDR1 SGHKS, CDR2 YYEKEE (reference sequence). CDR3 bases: TGTGCCAGCAGTCCTTACGGACAGGGGGGGTACGAGCAGTACTTC. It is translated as CASSPYGQGGYEQYF.

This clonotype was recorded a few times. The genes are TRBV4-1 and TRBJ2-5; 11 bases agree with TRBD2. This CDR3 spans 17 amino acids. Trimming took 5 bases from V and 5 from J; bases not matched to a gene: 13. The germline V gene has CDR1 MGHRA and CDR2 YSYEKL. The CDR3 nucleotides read TGCGCCAGCAGCTCGCGACTAGCGGGGTCAGATCTGGAGACCCAGTACTTC. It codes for CASSSRLAGSDLETQYF.

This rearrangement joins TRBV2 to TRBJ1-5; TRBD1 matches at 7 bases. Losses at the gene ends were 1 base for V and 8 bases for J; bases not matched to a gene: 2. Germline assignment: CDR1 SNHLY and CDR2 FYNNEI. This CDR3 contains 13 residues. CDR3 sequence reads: CASSEVRGEPQHF. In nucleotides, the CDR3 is TGTGCCAGCAGTGAAGTCAGGGGGGAGCCCCAGCATTTT. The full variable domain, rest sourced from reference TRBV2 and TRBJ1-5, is EPEVTQTPSHQVTQMGQEVILRCVPISNHLYFYWYRQILGQKVEFLVSFYNNEISEKSEIFDDQFSVERPDGSNFTLKIRSTKLEDSAMYFCASSEVRGEPQHFGDGTRLSIL.

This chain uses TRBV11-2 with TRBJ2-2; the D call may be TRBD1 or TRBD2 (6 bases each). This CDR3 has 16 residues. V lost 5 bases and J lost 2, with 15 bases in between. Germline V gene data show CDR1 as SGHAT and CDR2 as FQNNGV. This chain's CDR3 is CASSPIWGANTGELFF. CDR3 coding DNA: TGTGCCAGCAGCCCCATATGGGGGGCTAACACCGGGGAGCTGTTTTTT.

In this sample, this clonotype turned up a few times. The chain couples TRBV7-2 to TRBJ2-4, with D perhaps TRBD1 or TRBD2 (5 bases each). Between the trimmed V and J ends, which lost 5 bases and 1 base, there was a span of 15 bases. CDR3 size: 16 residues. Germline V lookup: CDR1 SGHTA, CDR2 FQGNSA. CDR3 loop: CASSHNVGEAKNIQYF. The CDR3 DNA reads TGTGCCAGCAGCCATAACGTGGGGGAGGCCAAAAACATTCAGTACTTC.

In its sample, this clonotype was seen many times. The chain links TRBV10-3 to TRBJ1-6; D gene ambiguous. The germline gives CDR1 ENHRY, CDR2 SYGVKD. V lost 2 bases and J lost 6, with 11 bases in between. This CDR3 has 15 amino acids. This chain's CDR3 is CAISEKGPSNSPLHF. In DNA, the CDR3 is TGTGCCATCAGTGAGAAAGGGCCATCTAATTCACCCCTCCACTTT.

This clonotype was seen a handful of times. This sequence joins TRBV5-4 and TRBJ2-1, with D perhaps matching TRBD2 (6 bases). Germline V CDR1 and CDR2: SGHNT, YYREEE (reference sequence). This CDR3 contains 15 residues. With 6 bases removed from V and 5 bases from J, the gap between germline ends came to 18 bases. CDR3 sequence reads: CASTRRDLLNNEQFF. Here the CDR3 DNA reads TGTGCCAGCACCCGGCGGGACCTACTGAACAATGAGCAGTTCTTC.

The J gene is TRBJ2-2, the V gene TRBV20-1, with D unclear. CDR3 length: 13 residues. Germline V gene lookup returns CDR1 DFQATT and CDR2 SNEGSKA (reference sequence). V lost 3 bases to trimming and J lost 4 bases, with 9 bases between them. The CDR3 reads CSARTPGTGELFF. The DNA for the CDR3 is TGCAGTGCTAGGACCCCAGGCACCGGGGAGCTGTTTTTT.

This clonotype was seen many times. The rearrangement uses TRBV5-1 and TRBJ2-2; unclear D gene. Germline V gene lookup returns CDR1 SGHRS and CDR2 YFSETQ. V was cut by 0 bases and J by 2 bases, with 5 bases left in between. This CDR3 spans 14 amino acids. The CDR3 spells CASSLERNTGELFF. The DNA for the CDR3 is TGCGCCAGCAGCTTGGAACGAAACACCGGGGAGCTGTTTTTT.

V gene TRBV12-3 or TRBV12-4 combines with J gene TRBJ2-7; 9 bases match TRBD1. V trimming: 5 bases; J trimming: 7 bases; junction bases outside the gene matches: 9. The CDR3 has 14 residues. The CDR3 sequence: CASSLWTGEREQYF. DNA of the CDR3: TGTGCCAGCAGTCTGTGGACAGGGGAAAGGGAGCAGTACTTC.

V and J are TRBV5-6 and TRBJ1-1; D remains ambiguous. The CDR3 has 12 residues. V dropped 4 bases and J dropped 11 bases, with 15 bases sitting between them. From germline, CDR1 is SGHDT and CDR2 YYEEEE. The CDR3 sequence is CASSLRRTPAFF. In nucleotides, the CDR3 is TGTGCCAGCAGCCTCCGACGGACTCCCGCTTTCTTT.